The 28 T cell receptor beta chains in this list originate from one sample, sequenced in a study of T cell repertoires in cytomegalovirus infection. TCRdb re-called the reads with MiXCR, one entry per CDR3 protein. This repertoire shows 350,000 to 550,000 distinct CDR3 sequences, roughly 31% found once; its top ten account for roughly an eighth. The sequenced sample consisted of PBMCs. The receptors stem from a human donor in good health (CMV status not recorded). Some clones in this sample may be carry-over from other donors' samples.

This clonotype was recorded only once. The V gene is TRBV5-1, the J gene TRBJ1-4; no clear D. The CDR3 sequence is 15 residues long. The V gene's germline CDR1 is SGHRS and CDR2 YFSETQ. V lost 1 base, J lost 3 bases, and 10 bases lay in between. The CDR3 region is CASSLYSLANEKLFF. The CDR3 DNA follows: TGCGCCAGCAGCTTGTACTCCTTGGCTAATGAAAAACTGTTTTTT.

This clonotype was found a few times. The chain uses TRBV11-1 and TRBJ2-5, with 8 bases aligning to TRBD2. Germline CDR1 SGHAT, CDR2 FQDESV (reference sequence). V trimming: 0 bases; J trimming: 4 bases; junction bases outside the gene matches: 10. This CDR3 is built from 17 residues. CDR3 DNA: TGTGCCAGCAGCTTAGCCGGTGTCGGGGGGGATCGAGAGACCCAGTACTTC. Amino acid sequence: CASSLAGVGGDRETQYF.

The chain links TRBV5-1 to TRBJ2-2; no definite D call. The CDR3 sequence is 12 residues long. CDR1 and CDR2 (germline): SGHRS, YFSETQ. Trimming cost V 3 bases and J 7 bases, with 7 bases left between them. As DNA, the CDR3 is TGCGCCAGCAGCTGGGCGTTCGGGGAGCTGTTTTTT. Protein: CASSWAFGELFF.

With regard to this clonotype: This CDR3 fails to terminate in the conserved phenylalanine or tryptophan, so it likely reflects a read error. The V gene is TRBV19, the J gene TRBJ1-2; a possible D gene is TRBD1 (5 bases). There are 15 residues in the CDR3. The germline V gene has CDR1 LNHDA and CDR2 SQIVND (reference sequence). Trimming took 7 bases from V and 8 from J, leaving 23 bases between them. The CDR3 reads CASKRGGPTESGYTL. In DNA form, the CDR3 reads TGTGCCAGTAAGAGGGGAGGACCCACCGAGTCGGGCTACACCTTA.

In this sample, this clonotype turned up a few times. This chain connects TRBV19 to TRBJ2-1, with 9 bases lining up with TRBD1. V lost 6 bases and J lost 4; bases outside the gene matches: 19. Germline loops: CDR1 LNHDA, CDR2 SQIVND (reference sequence). The CDR3 loop spans 19 amino acids. CDR3 sequence: CASSTRKQGAPSKYNEQFF. The CDR3 nucleotides read TGTGCCAGTAGCACTAGGAAACAGGGGGCGCCTTCGAAATACAATGAGCAGTTCTTC.

This clonotype was picked up one time. The junction does not match germline at one end; this may be a read error. The chain is built from TRBV19 and TRBJ1-1; D remains unclear. The CDR3 totals 12 residues. The germline gives CDR1 LNHDA, CDR2 SQIVND (reference sequence). CDR3 residues: CASTFGYTEFFF. CDR3 coding DNA: TGTGCAAGTACCTTCGGGTACACTGAATTTTTCTTT.

This clonotype was counted a few times. The rearrangement links TRBV6-2 or TRBV6-3 to TRBJ2-1, with TRBD2 as a possible D gene (6 bases). CDR1 and CDR2 (germline): MNHEY, SVGEGT. The V end lost 2 bases, the J end lost 3 bases, and 14 bases lay between the germline ends. There are 16 residues in the CDR3. For the CDR3, the DNA is TGTGCCAGCAGTTACACCGGGGCGGGGTACTACAATGAGCAGTTCTTC. It is translated as CASSYTGAGYYNEQFF.

The sample holds a few counts of this clonotype. The V gene is TRBV6-5, the J gene TRBJ1-2; TRBD1 matches at 8 bases. Germline CDR1 reads MNHEY; CDR2 reads SVGAGI. The CDR3 runs to 13 residues. V was clipped by 6 bases and J by 8 bases; unmatched bases: 8. The CDR3 nucleotides are TGTGCCAGCAGCTACCGGGCAGGGGGCGGCTACACCTTC. Its translation: CASSYRAGGGYTF.

This sequence joins TRBV28 and TRBJ1-1; tentative D call: TRBD1 (5 bases). Germline V gene sequence: CDR1 MDHEN, CDR2 SYDVKM. The CDR3 spans 16 residues. Trimming pared 7 bases from V and 0 bases from J, leaving 18 bases between. The CDR3, as DNA: TGTGCCAGCACCACTCCGGGGCTGACTTTGAACACTGAAGCTTTCTTT. This sequence encodes CASTTPGLTLNTEAFF.

J is TRBJ2-7 and V is TRBV7-2; tentatively, D is TRBD1 (6 bases). The V end lost 5 bases, the J end lost 1 base, and 15 bases lay between the germline ends. This CDR3 comprises 15 residues. Germline V gene sequence: CDR1 SGHTA, CDR2 FQGNSA. CDR3 sequence (DNA): TGTGCCAGCAGCCCTCTACAGGGTGGGTCCTACGAGCAGTACTTC. Residues: CASSPLQGGSYEQYF.

The chain recombines TRBV24-1 with TRBJ2-3, with D unresolved. CDR1 and CDR2 from the germline V gene are KGHDR and SFDVKD. The ends were cut back, 4 bases at V and 3 bases at J, with 4 bases in the middle. The CDR3 length is 12 residues. Here the CDR3 DNA reads TGTGCCACCAGTGAGGGGACAGATACGCAGTATTTT. Protein product: CATSEGTDTQYF.

Worth noting for this clonotype: This CDR3 is missing its conserved last phenylalanine or tryptophan, likely due to a read error. V gene TRBV25-1 combines with J gene TRBJ2-7; maybe TRBD1 (6 bases). The CDR3 is made up of 16 amino acids. The V gene lost 0 bases and the J gene lost 1 base, with 13 bases spanning the gap. The germline gives CDR1 MGHDK, CDR2 SYGVNS. CDR3 sequence: CASSEYGTSTSYEQYL. The CDR3 DNA reads TGTGCCAGCAGTGAATATGGGACATCCACATCCTACGAGCAGTACTTA.

The chain has TRBV6-4 and TRBJ1-5, with 7 nucleotides matching TRBD1. With V trimmed by 6 bases and J by 4 bases, 6 bases remained unmatched. The CDR3 runs to 14 residues. The germline gives CDR1 MRHNA, CDR2 SNTAGT. The CDR3 nucleotides read TGTGCCAGCAGGGCGGGACAGTCAAATCAGCCCCAGCATTTT. This sequence encodes CASRAGQSNQPQHF.

This clonotype was counted only a few times. The J gene is TRBJ2-1, the V gene TRBV5-1; TRBD1 matches at 10 bases. This CDR3 is 15 amino acids long. Per the germline V gene, CDR1 is SGHRS and CDR2 is YFSETQ. With V trimmed by 2 bases and J by 6 bases, 5 bases remained unmatched. The CDR3, as DNA: TGCGCCAGCAGCTTACCGGGACAGGGGTTCAATGAGCAGTTCTTC. Translation gives CASSLPGQGFNEQFF.

This sequence joins TRBV11-2 and TRBJ2-1; TRBD2 matches 11 bases. Germline CDR1 reads SGHAT; CDR2 reads FQNNGV. The CDR3 sequence is 18 residues long. Trimming at V came to 1 base and at J to 7 bases, leaving 12 bases not matched to a gene. The CDR3 DNA is TGTGCCAGCAGCTTAGCCCCTCCTATAGCGGGGGGGCCGAATGAGCAGTTCTTC. Protein sequence: CASSLAPPIAGGPNEQFF.

This chain links TRBV7-2 with TRBJ2-7, with D possibly being TRBD2 (5 bases). Germline loops: CDR1 SGHTA, CDR2 FQGNSA. Trimming took 5 bases from V and 4 from J, leaving 15 bases between them. The CDR3 has 14 amino acids. CDR3 amino acids: CASSPAPGIYEQYF. The CDR3 bases are TGTGCCAGCAGCCCCGCCCCGGGGATTTACGAGCAGTACTTC.

This clonotype was seen only a few times. The chain recombines TRBV15 with TRBJ1-5, with D possibly matching TRBD1 (5 bases). CDR3 size: 18 residues. Per the germline V gene, CDR1 is LNHNV and CDR2 is YYDKDF (reference sequence). The V end lost 0 bases, the J end lost 0 bases, and 15 bases lay between the germline ends. The CDR3 is CATSRDRADKDSNQPQHF. CDR3 coding DNA: TGTGCCACCAGCAGAGATAGGGCGGACAAAGATAGCAATCAGCCCCAGCATTTT.

Comment on this clonotype: This may be a read error, as it is one base from a much larger clone. The conserved phenylalanine or tryptophan normally closing the CDR3 is absent here, so this likely arose from a read error. The gene calls are TRBV10-3 and TRBJ2-7; D is uncertain. Germline V CDR1 and CDR2: ENHRY, SYGVKD. The CDR3 length is 14 residues. Trimming shortened V by 0 bases and J by 0 bases, and 6 bases separated the two germline ends. Written as DNA, the CDR3 is TGTGCCATCAGTGAGTCCTACGGCTCCTACGAGCAGTACTTA. This sequence encodes CAISESYGSYEQYL.

The CDR3 is CASSGLTGTYNEQFF. The CDR3 bases are TGTGCCAGCAGTGGCTTGACAGGGACCTACAATGAGCAGTTCTTC. This chain joins TRBV25-1 and TRBJ2-1; 7 nucleotides align to TRBD1. V shed 4 bases, J shed 2 bases, and the junction held 5 bases outside the gene matches. This CDR3 has 15 amino acids. Germline CDR1 MGHDK, CDR2 SYGVNS.

Details on this clonotype: This could be a read error, since a much larger clone is one nucleotide away. The rearrangement links TRBV2 to TRBJ1-5; tentatively, D is TRBD1 (6 bases). This CDR3 has 13 amino acids. Germline lookup yields CDR1 SNHLY and CDR2 FYNNEI. This CDR3 reads CDSSPDSNQPQHF. Written as DNA, the CDR3 is TGTGACAGCAGTCCGGACAGTAATCAGCCCCAGCATTTT. The variable domain in full, completed from reference TRBV2 and TRBJ1-5, reads EPEVTQTPSHQVTQMGQEVILRCVPISNHLYFYWYRQILGQKVEFLVSFYNNEISEKSEIFDDQFSVERPDGSNFTLKIRSTKLEDSAMYFCDSSPDSNQPQHFGDGTRLSIL.

In its sample, this clonotype was seen a few times. The V and J genes are TRBV27 and TRBJ2-3; 13 positions match TRBD2. The CDR3 runs to 17 residues. The ends lost 2 bases at V and 4 bases at J; junction bases unmatched: 6. Germline V gives CDR1 MNHEY, CDR2 SMNVEV (reference sequence). The CDR3 nucleotides are TGTGCCAGCAGTTTAATACTAGCGGGGGGGCAACCAGATACGCAGTATTTT. This gives the protein CASSLILAGGQPDTQYF.

The chain has TRBV5-5 and TRBJ2-1, with D hard to call. The length of the CDR3 is 15 residues. Germline V lookup: CDR1 SGHKS, CDR2 YYEKEE (reference sequence). Trimming removed 0 bases from V and 5 bases from J, with 12 bases in between. The CDR3 reads CASSLASSTNNEQFF. The DNA for the CDR3 is TGTGCCAGCAGCTTGGCTTCCTCGACAAACAATGAGCAGTTCTTC.

As to this clonotype: A much bigger clone sits one base away, suggesting this may be a read error. V usage is TRBV7-2 and J usage is TRBJ2-7, with a tentative D call TRBD1 (5 bases). The CDR3 covers 15 residues. Germline loops: CDR1 SGHTA, CDR2 FQGNSA. In DNA form, the CDR3 reads TGTGACAGCAGCTTTGGTTCGCAGGGATCCTACGAGCAGTACTTC. Translated: CDSSFGSQGSYEQYF.

There are many counts of this clonotype. V and J are TRBV10-2 and TRBJ1-5, with 7 bases identical to TRBD1. J lost 3 bases, V lost 1 base, and 6 bases had no gene match. Germline lookup yields CDR1 WSHSY and CDR2 SAAADI. The CDR3 has 16 residues. The CDR3 spells CASSEWLGTDNQPQHF. The CDR3 bases are TGCGCCAGCAGTGAGTGGCTAGGGACAGACAATCAGCCCCAGCATTTT.

This clonotype was observed a few times. The chain combines TRBV6-6 with TRBJ1-5; possible D gene TRBD1, 5 bases. Germline-derived CDR1 and CDR2 are MNHNY and SVGAGI (reference sequence). V lost 6 bases to trimming and J lost 2 bases, with 20 bases between them. The CDR3 runs 17 residues. CDR3 amino acids: CASRGPPGRDGNQPQHF. The CDR3 coding sequence is TGTGCCAGCAGGGGCCCGCCGGGGCGGGATGGCAATCAGCCCCAGCATTTT.

This clonotype was seen only a few times. The V call is TRBV20-1, the J call TRBJ2-1; D is possibly TRBD2 (6 bases). Trimming stripped 0 bases from V and 9 bases from J, with 18 bases between. This CDR3 region has 15 residues. Germline V CDR1 and CDR2: DFQATT, SNEGSKA (reference sequence). For the CDR3, the DNA is TGCAGTGCTAGAGATACTAGCAGAGGGCTAATTGAGCAGTTCTTC. This gives the protein CSARDTSRGLIEQFF.

The CDR3 is CASSQGRHNQPQHF. CDR3 bases: TGTGCCAGCAGCCAGGGACGGCACAATCAGCCCCAGCATTTT. The V and J genes are TRBV5-6 and TRBJ1-5, with D maybe TRBD1 (5 bases). This CDR3 contains 14 residues. With 4 bases removed from V and 3 bases from J, the gap between germline ends came to 11 bases. Germline V gene lookup returns CDR1 SGHDT and CDR2 YYEEEE.

The gene calls are TRBV7-2 and TRBJ2-2; D unclear. CDR1 SGHTA and CDR2 FQGNSA come from the germline V gene. The CDR3 contains 16 residues. Trimming shortened V by 1 base and J by 3 bases, and 12 bases separated the two germline ends. CDR3 in amino acids: CASSLGASTYTGELFF. The CDR3, as DNA: TGTGCCAGCAGCTTAGGCGCATCTACTTACACCGGGGAGCTGTTTTTT.